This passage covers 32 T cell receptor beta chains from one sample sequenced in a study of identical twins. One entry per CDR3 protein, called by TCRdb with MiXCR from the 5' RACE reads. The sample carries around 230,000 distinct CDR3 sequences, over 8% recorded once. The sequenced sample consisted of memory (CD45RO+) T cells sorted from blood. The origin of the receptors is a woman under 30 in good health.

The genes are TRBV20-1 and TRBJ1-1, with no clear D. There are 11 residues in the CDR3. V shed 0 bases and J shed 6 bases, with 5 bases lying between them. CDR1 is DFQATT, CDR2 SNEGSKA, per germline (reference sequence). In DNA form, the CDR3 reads TGCAGTGCTAGAGAGTCGCCTGAAGCTTTCTTT. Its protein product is CSARESPEAFF.

The CDR3 region has the DNA TGCAGCGTTCAGAAAGCAGGGGTCGGCGAGCAGTACTTC. As protein: CSVQKAGVGEQYF. The chain is built from TRBV29-1 and TRBJ2-7, with D perhaps matching TRBD1 (6 bases). V was cut by 5 bases and J by 6 bases, with 17 bases left in between. Germline V gene data show CDR1 as SQVTM and CDR2 as ANQGSEA. The CDR3 sequence is 13 residues long.

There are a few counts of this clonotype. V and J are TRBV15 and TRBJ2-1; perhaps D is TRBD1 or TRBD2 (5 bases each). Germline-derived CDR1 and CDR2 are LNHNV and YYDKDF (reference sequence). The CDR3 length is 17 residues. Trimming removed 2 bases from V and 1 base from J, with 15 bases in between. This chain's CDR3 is CATSRSSLGDSYNEQFF. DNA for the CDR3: TGTGCCACCAGCAGATCCTCATTGGGGGATTCCTACAATGAGCAGTTCTTC.

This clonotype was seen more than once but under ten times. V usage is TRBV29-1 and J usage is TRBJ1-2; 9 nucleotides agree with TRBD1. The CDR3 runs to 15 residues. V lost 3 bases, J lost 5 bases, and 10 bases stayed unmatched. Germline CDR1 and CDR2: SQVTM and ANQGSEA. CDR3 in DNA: TGCAGCGTTGAGGTACCGGGACAGGGTGATTATGGCTACACCTTC. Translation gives CSVEVPGQGDYGYTF.

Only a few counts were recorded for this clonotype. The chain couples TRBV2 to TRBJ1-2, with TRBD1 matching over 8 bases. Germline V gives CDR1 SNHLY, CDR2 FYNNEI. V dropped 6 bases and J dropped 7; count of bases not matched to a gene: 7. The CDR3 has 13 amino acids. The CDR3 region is CASSLQGVVGYTF. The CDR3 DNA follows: TGTGCCAGCAGCTTACAGGGGGTGGTTGGCTACACCTTC.

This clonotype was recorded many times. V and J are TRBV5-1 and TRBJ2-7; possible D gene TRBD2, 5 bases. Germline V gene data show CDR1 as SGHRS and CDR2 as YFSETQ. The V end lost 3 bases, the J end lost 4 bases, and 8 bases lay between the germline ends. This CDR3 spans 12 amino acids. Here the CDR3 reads CASSSTGYEQYF. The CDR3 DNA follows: TGCGCCAGCAGCTCCACGGGGTACGAGCAGTACTTC.

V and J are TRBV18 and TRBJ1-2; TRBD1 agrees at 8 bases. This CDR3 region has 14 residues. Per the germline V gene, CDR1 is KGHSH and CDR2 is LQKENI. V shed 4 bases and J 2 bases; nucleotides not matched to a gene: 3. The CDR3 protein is CASSRGQENYGYTF. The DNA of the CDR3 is TGTGCCAGCTCACGGGGACAGGAAAACTATGGCTACACCTTC. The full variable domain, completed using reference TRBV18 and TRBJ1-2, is NAGVMQNPRHLVRRRGQEARLRCSPMKGHSHVYWYRQLPEEGLKFMVYLQKENIIDESGMPKERFSAEFPKEGPSILRIQQVVRGDSAAYFCASSRGQENYGYTFGSGTRLTVV.

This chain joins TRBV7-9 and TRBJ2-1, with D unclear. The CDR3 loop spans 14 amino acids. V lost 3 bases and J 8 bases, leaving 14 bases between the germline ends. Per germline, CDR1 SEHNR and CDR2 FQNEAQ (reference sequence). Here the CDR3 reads CASSFGQPRHEQFF. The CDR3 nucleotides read TGTGCCAGCAGCTTTGGGCAGCCGAGGCATGAGCAGTTCTTC.

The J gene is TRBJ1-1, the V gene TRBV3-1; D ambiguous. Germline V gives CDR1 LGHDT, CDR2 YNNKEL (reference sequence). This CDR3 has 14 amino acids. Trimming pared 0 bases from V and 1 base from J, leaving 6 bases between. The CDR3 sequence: CASSQDGPNTEAFF. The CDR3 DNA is TGTGCCAGCAGCCAAGACGGGCCGAACACTGAAGCTTTCTTT. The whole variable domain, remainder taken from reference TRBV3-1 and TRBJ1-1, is DTAVSQTPKYLVTQMGNDKSIKCEQNLGHDTMYWYKQDSKKFLKIMFSYNNKELIINETVPNRFSPKSPDKAHLNLHINSLELGDSAVYFCASSQDGPNTEAFFGQGTRLTVV.

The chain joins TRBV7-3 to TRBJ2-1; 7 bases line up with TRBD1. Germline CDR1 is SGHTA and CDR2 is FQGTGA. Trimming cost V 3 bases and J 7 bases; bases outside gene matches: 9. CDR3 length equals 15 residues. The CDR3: CASSFGQDVRNEQFF. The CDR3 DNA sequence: TGTGCCAGCAGCTTTGGACAGGACGTCCGAAATGAGCAGTTCTTC.

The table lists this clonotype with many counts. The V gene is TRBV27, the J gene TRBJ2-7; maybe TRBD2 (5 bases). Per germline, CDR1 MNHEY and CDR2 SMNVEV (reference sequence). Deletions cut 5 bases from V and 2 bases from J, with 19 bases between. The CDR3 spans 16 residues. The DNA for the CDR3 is TGTGCCAGCAGTGGGCGATCATGGACGGGAACCTACGAGCAGTACTTC. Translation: CASSGRSWTGTYEQYF.

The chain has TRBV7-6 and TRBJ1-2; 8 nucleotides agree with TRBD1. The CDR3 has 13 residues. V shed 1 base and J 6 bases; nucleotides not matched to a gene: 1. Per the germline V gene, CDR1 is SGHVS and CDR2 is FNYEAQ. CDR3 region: CASSLVTGDGYTF. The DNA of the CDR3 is TGTGCCAGCAGCTTAGTGACAGGGGATGGCTACACCTTC.

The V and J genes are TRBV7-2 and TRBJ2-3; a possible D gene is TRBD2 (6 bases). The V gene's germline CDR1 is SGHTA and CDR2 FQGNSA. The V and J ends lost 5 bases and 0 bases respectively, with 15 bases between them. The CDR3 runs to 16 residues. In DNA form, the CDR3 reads TGTGCCAGCAGCCACGGCCTAGCGAGCAGCACAGATACGCAGTATTTT. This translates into CASSHGLASSTDTQYF.

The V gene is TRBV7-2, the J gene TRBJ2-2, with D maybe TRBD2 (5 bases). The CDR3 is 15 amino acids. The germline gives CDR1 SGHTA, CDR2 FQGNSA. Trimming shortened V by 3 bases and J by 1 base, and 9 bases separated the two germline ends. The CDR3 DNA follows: TGTGCCAGCAGCTTGTCCCGGGAGAACACCGGGGAGCTGTTTTTT. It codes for CASSLSRENTGELFF. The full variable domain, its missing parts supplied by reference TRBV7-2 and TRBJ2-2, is GAGVSQSPSNKVTEKGKDVELRCDPISGHTALYWYRQSLGQGLEFLIYFQGNSAPDKSGLPSDRFSAERTGGSVSTLTIQRTQQEDSAVYLCASSLSRENTGELFFGEGSRLTVL.

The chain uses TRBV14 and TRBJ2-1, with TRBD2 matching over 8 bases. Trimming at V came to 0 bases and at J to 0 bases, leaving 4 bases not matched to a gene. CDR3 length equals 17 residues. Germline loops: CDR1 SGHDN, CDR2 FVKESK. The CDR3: CASSQEWRGASYNEQFF. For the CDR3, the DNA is TGTGCCAGCAGCCAAGAGTGGCGGGGGGCCTCCTACAATGAGCAGTTCTTC. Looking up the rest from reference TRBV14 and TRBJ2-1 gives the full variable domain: EAGVTQFPSHSVIEKGQTVTLRCDPISGHDNLYWYRRVMGKEIKFLLHFVKESKQDESGMPNNRFLAERTGGTYSTLKVQPAELEDSGVYFCASSQEWRGASYNEQFFGPGTRLTVL.

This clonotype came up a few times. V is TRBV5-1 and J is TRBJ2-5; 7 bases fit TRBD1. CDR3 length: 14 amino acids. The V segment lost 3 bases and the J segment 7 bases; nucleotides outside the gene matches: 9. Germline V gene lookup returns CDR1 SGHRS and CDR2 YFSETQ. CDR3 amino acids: CASSSMDRQGTQYF. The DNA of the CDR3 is TGCGCCAGCAGCTCGATGGACAGGCAGGGGACCCAGTACTTC.

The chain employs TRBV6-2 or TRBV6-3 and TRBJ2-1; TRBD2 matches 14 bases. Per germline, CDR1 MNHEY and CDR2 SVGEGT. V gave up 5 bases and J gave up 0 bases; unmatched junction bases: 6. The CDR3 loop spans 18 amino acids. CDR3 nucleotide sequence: TGTGCCAGCAGTAGGGGACTAGCGGGAGTTCCCTCCTACAATGAGCAGTTCTTC. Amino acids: CASSRGLAGVPSYNEQFF.

CDR3 nucleotide sequence: TGTGCCATCAGTGGTCCCGGGACTACCAGTCCCGGCACAGATACGCAGTATTTT. Residues: CAISGPGTTSPGTDTQYF. This chain connects TRBV10-3 to TRBJ2-3; 7 nucleotides agree with TRBD2. The CDR3 totals 18 residues. After removal of 4 bases from V and 1 base from J, the junction contained 14 bases not matched to a gene. Germline V CDR1 and CDR2: ENHRY, SYGVKD.

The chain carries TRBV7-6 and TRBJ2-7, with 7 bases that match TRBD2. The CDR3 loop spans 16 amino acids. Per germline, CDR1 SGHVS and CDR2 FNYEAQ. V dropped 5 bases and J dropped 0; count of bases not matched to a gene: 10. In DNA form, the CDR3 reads TGTGCCAGCAGCCCCCTCGGAGCGGGAAACTCCTACGAGCAGTACTTC. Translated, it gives CASSPLGAGNSYEQYF.

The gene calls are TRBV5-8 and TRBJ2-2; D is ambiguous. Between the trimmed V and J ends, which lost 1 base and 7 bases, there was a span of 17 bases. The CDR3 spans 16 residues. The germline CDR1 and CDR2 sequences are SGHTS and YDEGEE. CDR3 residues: CASSLRFGTTGGELFF. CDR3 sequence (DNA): TGTGCCAGCAGCTTGAGATTCGGAACTACGGGCGGGGAGCTGTTTTTT.

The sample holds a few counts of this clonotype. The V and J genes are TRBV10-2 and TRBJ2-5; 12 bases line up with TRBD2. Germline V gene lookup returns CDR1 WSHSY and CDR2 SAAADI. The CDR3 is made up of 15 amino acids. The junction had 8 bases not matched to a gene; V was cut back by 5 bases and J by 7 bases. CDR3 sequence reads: CASSWTSGAEGTQYF. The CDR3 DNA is TGCGCCAGCAGTTGGACTAGCGGGGCCGAGGGGACCCAGTACTTC.

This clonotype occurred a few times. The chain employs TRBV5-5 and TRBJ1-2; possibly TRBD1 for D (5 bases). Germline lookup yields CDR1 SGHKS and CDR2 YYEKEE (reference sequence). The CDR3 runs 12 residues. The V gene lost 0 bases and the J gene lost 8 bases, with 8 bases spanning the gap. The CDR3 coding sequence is TGTGCCAGCAGCTTGGTGGGGGTCGGCTACACCTTC. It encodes CASSLVGVGYTF. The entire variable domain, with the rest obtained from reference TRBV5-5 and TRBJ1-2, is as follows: DAGVTQSPTHLIKTRGQQVTLRCSPISGHKSVSWYQQVLGQGPQFIFQYYEKEERGRGNFPDRFSARQFPNYSSELNVNALLLGDSALYLCASSLVGVGYTFGSGTRLTVV.

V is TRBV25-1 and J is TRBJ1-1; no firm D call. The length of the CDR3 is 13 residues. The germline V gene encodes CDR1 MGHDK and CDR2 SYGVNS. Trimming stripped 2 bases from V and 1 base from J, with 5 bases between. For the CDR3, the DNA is TGTGCCAGCAGTGAAATGTCGAACACTGAAGCTTTCTTT. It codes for CASSEMSNTEAFF.

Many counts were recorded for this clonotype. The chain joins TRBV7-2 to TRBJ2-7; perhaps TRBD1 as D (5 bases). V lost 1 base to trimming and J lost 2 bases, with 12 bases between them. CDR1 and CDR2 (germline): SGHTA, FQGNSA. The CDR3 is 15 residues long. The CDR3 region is CASSLEARVAYEQYF. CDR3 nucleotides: TGTGCCAGCAGCTTAGAGGCCAGGGTGGCCTACGAGCAGTACTTC.

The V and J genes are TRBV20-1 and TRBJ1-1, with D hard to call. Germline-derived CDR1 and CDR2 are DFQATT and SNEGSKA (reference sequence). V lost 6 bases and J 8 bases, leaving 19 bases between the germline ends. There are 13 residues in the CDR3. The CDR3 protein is CSATAGEGVEAFF. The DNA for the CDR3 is TGCAGTGCAACCGCTGGCGAGGGCGTGGAAGCTTTCTTT.

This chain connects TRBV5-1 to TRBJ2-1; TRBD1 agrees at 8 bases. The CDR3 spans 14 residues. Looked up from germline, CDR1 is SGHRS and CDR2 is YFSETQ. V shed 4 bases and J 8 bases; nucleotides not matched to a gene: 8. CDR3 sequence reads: CASSHGQGKDEQFF. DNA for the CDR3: TGCGCCAGCAGCCACGGACAGGGTAAGGATGAGCAGTTCTTC.

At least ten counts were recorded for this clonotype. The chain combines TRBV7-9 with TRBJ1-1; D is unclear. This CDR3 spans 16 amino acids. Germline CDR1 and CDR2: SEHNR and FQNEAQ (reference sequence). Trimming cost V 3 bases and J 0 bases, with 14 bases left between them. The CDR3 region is CASSFKPGLMNTEAFF. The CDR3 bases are TGTGCCAGCAGCTTTAAACCGGGCCTCATGAACACTGAAGCTTTCTTT.

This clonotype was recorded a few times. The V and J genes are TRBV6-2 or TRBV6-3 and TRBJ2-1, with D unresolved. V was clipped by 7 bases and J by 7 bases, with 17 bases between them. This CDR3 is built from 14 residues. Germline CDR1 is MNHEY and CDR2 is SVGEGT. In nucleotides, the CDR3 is TGTGCCAGCACCTGGGTGGCTCCTACTAATGAGCAGTTCTTC. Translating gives CASTWVAPTNEQFF.

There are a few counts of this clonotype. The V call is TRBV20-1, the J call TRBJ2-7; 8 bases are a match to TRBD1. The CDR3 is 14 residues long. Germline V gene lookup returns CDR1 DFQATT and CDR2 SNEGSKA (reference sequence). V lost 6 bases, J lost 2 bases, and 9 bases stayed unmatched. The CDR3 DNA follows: TGCAGTGCCCACGGACAGGGAGCGACCTACGAGCAGTACTTC. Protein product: CSAHGQGATYEQYF.

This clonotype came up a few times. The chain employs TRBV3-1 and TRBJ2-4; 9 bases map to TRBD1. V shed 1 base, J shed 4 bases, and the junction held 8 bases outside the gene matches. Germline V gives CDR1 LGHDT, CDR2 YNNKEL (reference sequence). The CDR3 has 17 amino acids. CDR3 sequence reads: CASSQGKGTGTKNIQYF. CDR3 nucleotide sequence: TGTGCCAGCAGCCAAGGGAAGGGGACAGGGACAAAAAACATTCAGTACTTC.

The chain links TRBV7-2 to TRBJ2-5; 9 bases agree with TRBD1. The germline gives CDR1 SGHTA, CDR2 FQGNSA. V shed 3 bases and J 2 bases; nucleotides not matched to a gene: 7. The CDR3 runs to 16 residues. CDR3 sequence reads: CASSFSWDREQETQYF. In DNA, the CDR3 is TGTGCCAGCAGCTTTTCTTGGGACAGGGAACAAGAGACCCAGTACTTC.

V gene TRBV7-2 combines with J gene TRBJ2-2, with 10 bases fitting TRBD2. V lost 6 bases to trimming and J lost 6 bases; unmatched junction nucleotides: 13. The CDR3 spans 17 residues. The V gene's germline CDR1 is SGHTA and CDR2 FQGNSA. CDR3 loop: CASSSRASGSLAGELFF. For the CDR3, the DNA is TGTGCCAGCAGTTCCCGGGCTAGCGGGAGTCTAGCCGGGGAGCTGTTTTTT.